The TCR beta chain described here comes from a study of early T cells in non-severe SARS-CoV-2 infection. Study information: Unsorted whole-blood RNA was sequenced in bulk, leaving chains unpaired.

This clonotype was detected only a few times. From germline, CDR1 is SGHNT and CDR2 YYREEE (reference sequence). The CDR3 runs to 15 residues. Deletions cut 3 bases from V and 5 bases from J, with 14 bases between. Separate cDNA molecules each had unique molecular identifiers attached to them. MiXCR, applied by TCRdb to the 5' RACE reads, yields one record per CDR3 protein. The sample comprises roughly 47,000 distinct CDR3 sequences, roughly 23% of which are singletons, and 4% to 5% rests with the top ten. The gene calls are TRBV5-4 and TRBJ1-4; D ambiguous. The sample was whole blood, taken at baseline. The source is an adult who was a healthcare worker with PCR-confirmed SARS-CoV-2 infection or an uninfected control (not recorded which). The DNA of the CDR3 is TGTGCCAGCAGCTCGTCCCCGGGCACAAATGAAAAACTGTTTTTT. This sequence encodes CASSSSPGTNEKLFF. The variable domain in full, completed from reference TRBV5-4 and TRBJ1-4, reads ETGVTQSPTHLIKTRGQQVTLRCSSQSGHNTVSWYQQALGQGPQFIFQYYREEENGRGNFPPRFSGLQFPNYSSELNVNALELDDSALYLCASSSSPGTNEKLFFGSGTQLSVL.